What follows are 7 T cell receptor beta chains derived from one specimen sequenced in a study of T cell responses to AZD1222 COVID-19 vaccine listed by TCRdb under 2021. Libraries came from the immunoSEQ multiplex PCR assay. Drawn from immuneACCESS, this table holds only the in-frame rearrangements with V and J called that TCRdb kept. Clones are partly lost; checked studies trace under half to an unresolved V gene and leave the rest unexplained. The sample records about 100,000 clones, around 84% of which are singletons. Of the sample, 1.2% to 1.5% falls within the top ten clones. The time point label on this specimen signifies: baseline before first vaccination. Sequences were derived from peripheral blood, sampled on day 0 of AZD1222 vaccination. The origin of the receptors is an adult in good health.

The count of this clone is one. CDR3 sequence (DNA): TGTGCCAGCAGCTTAAATCCCCACTACAATGAGCAGTTCTTC. Translation: CASSLNPHYNEQFF. The chain carries TRBV7-2 and TRBJ2-1; D gene unclear. Trimming pared 2 bases from V and 3 bases from J, leaving 8 bases between. This CDR3 spans 14 amino acids. Germline V CDR1 and CDR2: SGHTA, FQGNSA.

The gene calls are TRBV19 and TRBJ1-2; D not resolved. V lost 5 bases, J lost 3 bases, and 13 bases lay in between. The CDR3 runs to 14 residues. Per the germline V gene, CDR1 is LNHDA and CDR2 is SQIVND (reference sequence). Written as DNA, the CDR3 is TGTGCCAGTAGTCCCCCAAGGGAGTACTATGGCTACACCTTC. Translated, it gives CASSPPREYYGYTF. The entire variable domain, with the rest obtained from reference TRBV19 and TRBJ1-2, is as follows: DGGITQSPKYLFRKEGQNVTLSCEQNLNHDAMYWYRQDPGQGLRLIYYSQIVNDFQKGDIAEGYSVSREKKESFPLTVTSAQKNPTAFYLCASSPPREYYGYTFGSGTRLTVV.

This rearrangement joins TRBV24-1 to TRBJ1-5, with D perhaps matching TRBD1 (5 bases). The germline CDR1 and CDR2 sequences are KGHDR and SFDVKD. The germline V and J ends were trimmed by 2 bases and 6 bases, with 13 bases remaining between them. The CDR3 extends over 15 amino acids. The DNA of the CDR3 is TGTGCCACCAGTGATTCCGGGACTAACGGTCAGCCCCAGCATTTT. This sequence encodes CATSDSGTNGQPQHF.

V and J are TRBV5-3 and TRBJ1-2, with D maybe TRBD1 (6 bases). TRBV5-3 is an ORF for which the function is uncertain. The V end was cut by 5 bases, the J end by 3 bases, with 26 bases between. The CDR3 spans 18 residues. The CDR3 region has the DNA TGTGCCAGAAGTTTTCGGAGGACCGAGGACAGACCCGACTATGGCTACACCTTC. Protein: CARSFRRTEDRPDYGYTF.

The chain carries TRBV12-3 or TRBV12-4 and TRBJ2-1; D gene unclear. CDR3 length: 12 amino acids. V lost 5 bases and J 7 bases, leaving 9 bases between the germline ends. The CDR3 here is CASSPDQNEQFF. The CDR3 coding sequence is TGTGCCAGCAGTCCCGACCAGAATGAGCAGTTCTTC.

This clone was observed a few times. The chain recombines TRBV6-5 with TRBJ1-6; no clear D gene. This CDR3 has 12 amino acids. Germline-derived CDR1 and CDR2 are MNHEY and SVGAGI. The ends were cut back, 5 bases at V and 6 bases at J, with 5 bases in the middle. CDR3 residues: CASSRGNSPLHF. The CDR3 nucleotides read TGTGCCAGCAGTCGGGGTAATTCACCCCTCCACTTT.

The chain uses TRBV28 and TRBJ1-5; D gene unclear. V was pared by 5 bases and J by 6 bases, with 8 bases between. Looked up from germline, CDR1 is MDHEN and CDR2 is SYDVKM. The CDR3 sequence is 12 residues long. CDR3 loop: CASSPLSQPQHF. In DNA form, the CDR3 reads TGTGCCAGCAGTCCCTTGAGTCAGCCCCAGCATTTT.